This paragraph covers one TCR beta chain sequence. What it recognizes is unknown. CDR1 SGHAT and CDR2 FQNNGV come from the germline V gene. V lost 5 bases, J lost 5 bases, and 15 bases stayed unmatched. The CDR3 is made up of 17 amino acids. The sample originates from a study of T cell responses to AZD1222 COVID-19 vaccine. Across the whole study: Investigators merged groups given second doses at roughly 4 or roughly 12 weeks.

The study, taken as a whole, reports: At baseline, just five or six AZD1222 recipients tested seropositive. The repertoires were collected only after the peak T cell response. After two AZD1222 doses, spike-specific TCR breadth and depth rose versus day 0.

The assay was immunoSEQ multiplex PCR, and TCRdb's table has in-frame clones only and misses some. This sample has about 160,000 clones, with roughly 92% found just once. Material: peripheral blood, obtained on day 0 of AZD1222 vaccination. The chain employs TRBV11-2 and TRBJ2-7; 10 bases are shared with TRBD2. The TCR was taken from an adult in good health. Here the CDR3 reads CASSRQHKRGGVNEQYV. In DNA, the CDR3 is TGTGCCAGCAGCCGACAACACAAGCGGGGGGGCGTGAACGAGCAGTACGTC.